This TCR beta chain was sequenced during a study of T-cell reconstitution after alpha-beta-depleted transplantation in children. Findings of the study overall: Newly produced T cells mostly provided counts and TCRbeta diversity after one year, as hyperexpanded clones declined. High day-60 TCRbeta diversity in some patients came from surviving recipient T cells and thymic progenitors. At around two months after transplant, the alpha-beta T cells were reportedly derived from several hundred expanded clones that came from non-depleted graft cells.

TCRbeta library construction was performed incorporating unique molecular identifiers. TCRdb reprocessed the PCR reads with MiXCR, giving one entry per CDR3 protein. The data contain 500,000 to 600,000 distinct CDR3 sequences, 27% of them singletons. A few counts support this clonotype. Its specificity is unknown. V shed 1 base and J shed 0 bases, with 22 bases lying between them. The CDR3 loop spans 19 amino acids. Germline CDR1 reads KGHSH; CDR2 reads LQKENI. This receptor was identified in a boy under three years old with Wiskott-Aldrich syndrome, due to receive a stem cell transplant. The input for sequencing was PBMCs, taken before TCRalphabeta/CD19-depleted stem cell transplant. The J gene is TRBJ2-7, the V gene TRBV18; D unclear. This CDR3 is CASSPHANCWRPPSYEQYF. The CDR3 DNA reads as TGTGCCAGCTCACCACATGCAAATTGCTGGCGACCTCCCTCCTACGAGCAGTACTTC.